The T cell receptor (beta chain) described here comes from a study of beta chain features in type 1 diabetes. Study-level information: Sorted cells, 90 million to 120 million in number, were examined across all samples. General study points: Naive, central memory and Treg TCRB repertoires seemed to resemble each other more closely in patients than they did in healthy donors.

The entirety of the isolated RNA underwent reverse transcription, so expressed TCRB transcripts were sequenced. The table came from immunoSEQ multiplex PCR; TCRdb's copy has only in-frame clones and leaves some out. Found here are hundreds of thousands of clones, approximately 30% of them singletons; the top ten hold 0.05% to 0.065%. On this clone itself: The target antigen is unknown.

CDR1 is DFQATT and CDR2 is SNEGSKA in the germline V gene (reference sequence). The CDR3 covers 11 residues. After removal of 7 bases from V and 4 bases from J, the junction contained 4 bases not matched to a gene. This TCR came from a man aged 18 to 35 in good health. The chain joins TRBV20-1 to TRBJ2-7; 7 bases align to TRBD1. The specimen sequenced was naive CD4+ T cells from blood. The CDR3, as DNA: TGCAGTGGAGCCAGGGGGTACGAGCAGTACTTC. Protein sequence: CSGARGYEQYF.